The 21 T cell receptor beta chains below all came from one sample that was sequenced in a study of vaccination and CD4 T cells after COVID-19. Cultured CD4+ T cells had their DNA profiled by the Oncomine TCR Beta short-read assay. TCRdb called the PCR reads again in MiXCR, with one record for every CDR3 protein. The table records about 24,000 distinct CDR3 sequences, roughly 46% of them present only once. Indicated time point: late sampling 161 to 241 days after vaccination in a few convalescent patients. The treatment denotes: approximately 9-day PBMC culture with coronavirus spike peptide pools or control peptides (ViraFEST assay). Their cognate antigens are unknown. The specimen comprised CD4+ T cells from blood, cultured in vitro, sampled about 7 months after SARS-CoV-2 vaccination. These receptors originate from a human donor who had recovered from COVID-19.

The V call is TRBV6-5, the J call TRBJ2-1; 7 bases fit TRBD2. The CDR3 runs to 14 residues. V gave up 4 bases and J gave up 2 bases; unmatched junction bases: 2. The germline V gene has CDR1 MNHEY and CDR2 SVGAGI. The CDR3 sequence is CASSSSGAYNEQFF. CDR3 sequence (DNA): TGTGCCAGCAGTTCTAGCGGTGCCTACAATGAGCAGTTCTTC.

This clonotype is medium-sized (0.01 to 0.1%) by share. The rearrangement links TRBV24-1 to TRBJ2-5, with a possible D match to TRBD2 (6 bases). The CDR3 consists of 15 residues. The V end lost 6 bases, the J end lost 5 bases, and 18 bases lay between the germline ends. CDR1 is KGHDR and CDR2 is SFDVKD in the germline V gene. The chain's CDR3 is CATSNNAGWVETQYF. CDR3 DNA: TGTGCCACCAGTAATAATGCGGGATGGGTGGAGACCCAGTACTTC.

This clonotype came up a few times. The chain has TRBV28 and TRBJ2-7; weak D call: TRBD1 (6 bases). CDR1 and CDR2 from the germline V gene are MDHEN and SYDVKM. Between the trimmed V and J ends, which lost 2 bases and 0 bases, there was a span of 11 bases. The CDR3 is 15 residues long. CDR3 amino acids: CASSLALGGSYEQYF. The CDR3 DNA sequence: TGTGCCAGCAGTTTAGCCCTAGGGGGCTCCTACGAGCAGTACTTC.

This clonotype appeared a few times. The chain combines TRBV24-1 with TRBJ2-3, with 8 bases that match TRBD1. V gave up 3 bases and J gave up 6 bases; unmatched junction bases: 4. The germline gives CDR1 KGHDR, CDR2 SFDVKD. The CDR3 runs 14 residues. CDR3 bases: TGTGCCACCAGTGATCGACAGGGGTTGGATACGCAGTATTTT. It yields the protein CATSDRQGLDTQYF.

This chain links TRBV6-1 with TRBJ2-3; no firm D call. This CDR3 comprises 13 residues. CDR1 is MNHNS and CDR2 is SASEGT in the germline V gene. Trimming removed 7 bases from V and 3 bases from J, with 11 bases in between. The CDR3 nucleotides read TGTGCCAGCACACTACTGTTGACAGATACGCAGTATTTT. This codes for CASTLLLTDTQYF.

This clonotype came up a few times. The chain has TRBV7-2 and TRBJ2-1; D possibly uses TRBD1 or TRBD2 (5 bases each). Trimming removed 4 bases from V and 7 bases from J, with 14 bases in between. Germline V gene data show CDR1 as SGHTA and CDR2 as FQGNSA. CDR3 length equals 14 residues. The DNA for the CDR3 is TGTGCCAGCAGCTCACCGGGACGGCGAAATGAGCAGTTCTTC. Amino acid sequence: CASSSPGRRNEQFF.

This clonotype has only a few counts. The chain links TRBV29-1 to TRBJ1-2; no definite D call. This CDR3 contains 11 residues. V shed 4 bases and J shed 4 bases, with 7 bases lying between them. Germline values: CDR1 SQVTM, CDR2 ANQGSEA. The CDR3 DNA reads TGCAGCGTTGCCGATTCCTATGGCTACACCTTC. Translation: CSVADSYGYTF.

The gene calls are TRBV20-1 and TRBJ1-2; 7 bases line up with TRBD1. The CDR3 runs 12 residues. Per the germline V gene, CDR1 is DFQATT and CDR2 is SNEGSKA (reference sequence). V shed 5 bases, J shed 7 bases, and the junction held 7 bases outside the gene matches. In nucleotides, the CDR3 is TGCAGTGCTCCACAGGGGATAGGTGGCTACACCTTC. Its protein product is CSAPQGIGGYTF.

This clonotype occurred once. The chain links TRBV20-1 to TRBJ2-1; 9 bases are shared with TRBD2. There are 16 residues in the CDR3. The germline V gene has CDR1 DFQATT and CDR2 SNEGSKA (reference sequence). V shed 6 bases, J shed 4 bases, and the junction held 13 bases outside the gene matches. The CDR3 reads CSAPSSIAGAYNEQFF. The CDR3 DNA is TGCAGTGCGCCCTCCTCCATAGCGGGAGCTTACAATGAGCAGTTCTTC.

There are a few counts of this clonotype. V and J are TRBV7-2 and TRBJ2-5, with 7 bases lining up with TRBD1. Germline V gene sequence: CDR1 SGHTA, CDR2 FQGNSA. Trimming took 4 bases from V and 2 from J; bases not matched to a gene: 1. This CDR3 comprises 13 residues. The chain's CDR3 is CASSWDRQETQYF. In DNA, the CDR3 is TGTGCCAGCAGCTGGGACAGACAAGAGACCCAGTACTTC.

V and J are TRBV5-6 and TRBJ2-1, with 7 positions matching TRBD2. Germline trimming cut 4 bases from V and 6 bases from J; bases unmatched to any gene: 7. This CDR3 is built from 14 residues. The germline CDR1 and CDR2 sequences are SGHDT and YYEEEE. DNA for the CDR3: TGTGCCAGCAGCCCACCGACTAGCAGCAATGAGCAGTTCTTC. This sequence encodes CASSPPTSSNEQFF.

The V gene is TRBV5-6, the J gene TRBJ2-1; 8 bases fit TRBD2. The trim removed 5 bases at V and 9 bases at J, leaving 19 bases unmatched. The CDR3 loop spans 17 amino acids. Germline V gene data show CDR1 as SGHDT and CDR2 as YYEEEE. The CDR3 region is CASRALGRREDSGEQFF. The CDR3 DNA follows: TGTGCCAGCAGGGCATTAGGGAGGCGGGAGGATTCGGGTGAGCAGTTCTTC.

This chain connects TRBV7-3 to TRBJ2-5; D ambiguous. The germline V gene encodes CDR1 SGHTA and CDR2 FQGTGA. The V gene lost 5 bases and the J gene lost 2 bases, with 12 bases spanning the gap. The CDR3 spans 14 residues. The chain's CDR3 is CASSKVGGQETQYF. The CDR3 coding sequence is TGTGCCAGCAGCAAAGTGGGCGGACAAGAGACCCAGTACTTC.

The sample holds a few counts of this clonotype. This chain links TRBV6-1 with TRBJ1-1; no clear D. Looked up from germline, CDR1 is MNHNS and CDR2 is SASEGT. CDR3 length: 13 residues. The V gene lost 3 bases and the J gene lost 1 base, with 6 bases spanning the gap. The CDR3: CASSEGPNTEAFF. The CDR3 coding sequence is TGTGCCAGCAGTGAGGGTCCGAACACTGAAGCTTTCTTT.

V gene TRBV7-8 combines with J gene TRBJ2-7; 11 bases map to TRBD2. Germline V gene data show CDR1 as SGHVS and CDR2 as FQNEAQ. This CDR3 is 14 amino acids long. J lost 3 bases, V lost 7 bases, and 5 bases had no gene match. CDR3 in DNA: TGTGCCAGCAACAATCTAGCGGGGGGCTACGAGCAGTACTTC. It codes for CASNNLAGGYEQYF.

The chain has TRBV6-1 and TRBJ2-5, with TRBD2 identical over 9 bases. Germline lookup yields CDR1 MNHNS and CDR2 SASEGT. The V and J ends lost 2 bases and 5 bases, in that order; junction bases with no gene match: 21. This CDR3 contains 20 residues. CDR3 protein: CASSELVSGELSGRLETQYF. The CDR3 nucleotides read TGTGCCAGCAGTGAATTGGTGTCAGGGGAATTGAGCGGGAGGTTGGAGACCCAGTACTTC.

This clonotype has only a few counts. The V call is TRBV10-3, the J call TRBJ2-5; D is unclear. V lost 2 bases to trimming and J lost 5 bases, with 9 bases between them. CDR1 ENHRY and CDR2 SYGVKD come from the germline V gene. CDR3 length equals 13 residues. CDR3 nucleotide sequence: TGTGCCATCAGTGAGCAGGTCGGGGAGACCCAGTACTTC. It codes for CAISEQVGETQYF.

The chain is built from TRBV5-4 and TRBJ2-5; a weak D match, TRBD2 (6 bases). Germline assignment: CDR1 SGHNT and CDR2 YYREEE (reference sequence). The CDR3 runs 16 residues. The V end was cut by 2 bases, the J end by 1 base, with 15 bases between. CDR3 amino acids: CASSLGGRTPQETQYF. CDR3 nucleotide sequence: TGTGCCAGCAGCTTAGGTGGGAGGACCCCCCAAGAGACCCAGTACTTC. Full variable domain (outside the CDR3, taken from reference TRBV5-4 and TRBJ2-5): ETGVTQSPTHLIKTRGQQVTLRCSSQSGHNTVSWYQQALGQGPQFIFQYYREEENGRGNFPPRFSGLQFPNYSSELNVNALELDDSALYLCASSLGGRTPQETQYFGPGTRLLVL.

This chain connects TRBV7-3 to TRBJ2-1; 16 bases match TRBD2. There are 16 residues in the CDR3. V shed 0 bases and J 9 bases; nucleotides not matched to a gene: 2. Germline assignment: CDR1 SGHTA and CDR2 FQGTGA. CDR3 in DNA: TGTGCCAGCAGCTTAACGGGACTAGCGGGAGGGCCTGAGCAGTTCTTC. It specifies CASSLTGLAGGPEQFF.

The chain combines TRBV20-1 with TRBJ2-3; 12 positions agree with TRBD2. The V segment lost 1 base and the J segment 8 bases; nucleotides outside the gene matches: 7. The CDR3 runs to 15 residues. The germline V gene has CDR1 DFQATT and CDR2 SNEGSKA (reference sequence). This chain's CDR3 is CSARASGRASGTQYF. In nucleotides, the CDR3 is TGCAGTGCTAGAGCTAGCGGGAGGGCCAGTGGTACGCAGTATTTT.

The gene calls are TRBV28 and TRBJ1-5; no definite D call. Trimming took off 8 bases at V and 6 bases at J, with 11 bases between the two ends. This CDR3 contains 12 residues. Germline V gene lookup returns CDR1 MDHEN and CDR2 SYDVKM. CDR3 nucleotide sequence: TGTGCCAGCGCGTTGAAGTTTCAGCCCCAGCATTTT. It encodes CASALKFQPQHF.